This paragraph covers one T cell receptor (beta chain) sequence. What it binds is not known. This record belongs to a study of cytomegalovirus exposure and HLA in healthy donors. Findings of the study overall: The classifier, whose performance was assessed in both the original and validation cohorts, reportedly diagnosed cytomegalovirus status with high specificity and sensitivity. Overall, roughly 160 TCR beta chains were annotated as cytomegalovirus-associated.

TCRdb keeps only in-frame clones here, not all; method: immunoSEQ multiplex PCR. The sample has 100,000 to 120,000 clones; 88% are singletons. Sequenced input: PBMCs. This TCR was sampled from a young woman in good health and CMV-seropositive.

CDR3 amino acids: CASSPWTGGTGELFF. The CDR3 DNA is TGTGCCAGCAGCCCTTGGACAGGGGGGACCGGGGAGCTGTTTTTT. V usage is TRBV7-2 and J usage is TRBJ2-2, with 10 bases matching TRBD1. The germline CDR1 and CDR2 sequences are SGHTA and FQGNSA. This CDR3 comprises 15 residues. The V and J ends lost 5 bases and 5 bases, in that order; junction bases with no gene match: 5. Based on the CDR3 plus reference TRBV7-2 and TRBJ2-2, the full variable domain is GAGVSQSPSNKVTEKGKDVELRCDPISGHTALYWYRQSLGQGLEFLIYFQGNSAPDKSGLPSDRFSAERTGGSVSTLTIQRTQQEDSAVYLCASSPWTGGTGELFFGEGSRLTVL.